The 24 T cell receptor beta chains listed next were all sequenced from one sample in a study of T cell responses to AZD1222 COVID-19 vaccine. Some clones are missing from TCRdb's copy, which holds only in-frame ones; the method was immunoSEQ multiplex PCR. The data contain over 95,000 clones, 87% of them singletons. Sequences were derived from peripheral blood, sampled on day 0 of AZD1222 vaccination. All receptors come from an adult in good health.

The chain combines TRBV4-3 with TRBJ1-1, with D unclear. From germline, CDR1 is LGHNA and CDR2 YSLEER. The CDR3 has 14 amino acids. With 2 bases removed from V and 1 base from J, the gap between germline ends came to 8 bases. As DNA, the CDR3 is TGCGCCAGCAGCCAACCCGTAGGGAACACTGAAGCTTTCTTT. This gives the protein CASSQPVGNTEAFF.

The CDR3 is CASSLARTSGGAGGNIQYF. Here the CDR3 DNA reads TGCGCCAGCAGCTTGGCCCGGACTAGCGGGGGGGCTGGTGGAAACATTCAGTACTTC. The gene calls are TRBV5-1 and TRBJ2-4; 15 nucleotides agree with TRBD2. The CDR3 runs to 19 residues. Germline CDR1 SGHRS, CDR2 YFSETQ. Unmatched junction bases numbered 10, after V lost 0 bases and J lost 6 bases.

This chain links TRBV6-5 with TRBJ1-4, with D possibly being TRBD1 (6 bases). The CDR3 covers 12 residues. The ends were cut back, 6 bases at V and 13 bases at J, with 15 bases in the middle. Germline lookup yields CDR1 MNHEY and CDR2 SVGAGI. The CDR3, as DNA: TGTGCCAGCAGGAACCCAACAGGGTTACTGTTTTTT. It specifies CASRNPTGLLFF.

This chain links TRBV13 with TRBJ2-5; 9 nucleotides agree with TRBD1. Trimming cost V 5 bases and J 3 bases; bases outside gene matches: 7. CDR3 length: 15 amino acids. Germline V CDR1 and CDR2: PRHDT, FYEKMQ (reference sequence). In nucleotides, the CDR3 is TGTGCCAGCAGCGACCGGGACAGGGAAAAAGAGACCCAGTACTTC. It yields the protein CASSDRDREKETQYF.

In this sample, this clone turned up a few times. The chain employs TRBV5-1 and TRBJ2-3; 8 bases align to TRBD1. The CDR3 contains 16 residues. The V segment lost 2 bases and the J segment 4 bases; nucleotides outside the gene matches: 9. The germline V gene has CDR1 SGHRS and CDR2 YFSETQ. The CDR3, as DNA: TGCGCCAGCAGCTTACTGGCGGGACAGGCCCCAGATACGCAGTATTTT. Amino acid sequence: CASSLLAGQAPDTQYF.

V usage is TRBV23-1 and J usage is TRBJ2-7; perhaps D is TRBD1 or TRBD2 (5 bases each). TRBV23-1 is sorted into the ORF group, with uncertain function. V lost 0 bases and J lost 3, with 12 bases in between. The CDR3 contains 15 residues. The CDR3 DNA reads as TGCGCCAGCAGTCAATCCCGAGGGGCCCTCTACGAGCAGTACGTC. Its translation is CASSQSRGALYEQYV.

The chain recombines TRBV20-1 with TRBJ1-5; D perhaps matches TRBD1 (6 bases). V was trimmed by 3 bases and J by 2 bases, leaving 17 bases between them. The CDR3 sequence is 16 residues long. The germline CDR1 and CDR2 sequences are DFQATT and SNEGSKA (reference sequence). CDR3 in DNA: TGCAGTGCTAGTCCGGGGGGGGCCCGTCGCAATCAGCCCCAGCATTTT. Its translation is CSASPGGARRNQPQHF.

The chain is built from TRBV7-6 and TRBJ1-6; D is ambiguous. V was shortened by 6 bases and J by 6 bases, with 15 bases between the two germline ends. The CDR3 covers 15 residues. Germline CDR1 SGHVS, CDR2 FNYEAQ. CDR3 residues: CASSPTRSTNSPLHF. The CDR3 DNA sequence: TGTGCCAGCAGTCCCACTCGCTCAACTAATTCACCCCTCCACTTT.

Points on this clone: Different DNA sequences within this sample yield the same CDR3. CDR3 coding DNA: TGTGCCAGCAGCCCCAACGTCGGACCAAATGAAAAACTGTTTTTT. This gives the protein CASSPNVGPNEKLFF. The gene calls are TRBV3-1 (or the pseudogene TRBV3-2) and TRBJ1-4; D gene ambiguous. The CDR3 is made up of 15 amino acids. The V end lost 4 bases, the J end lost 5 bases, and 14 bases lay between the germline ends. Germline CDR1 and CDR2: LGHDT and YNNKEL (reference sequence).

The rearrangement links TRBV30 to TRBJ1-3, with D possibly matching TRBD1 (5 bases). The CDR3 is 13 residues long. V lost 2 bases, J lost 6 bases, and 11 bases lay in between. Germline CDR1 reads GTSNPN; CDR2 reads SVGIG (reference sequence). Written as DNA, the CDR3 is TGTGCCTGGAGTTCAGGTGGGACAAACACCATATATTTT. It is translated as CAWSSGGTNTIYF. Supplemented by reference TRBV30 and TRBJ1-3, the full variable domain reads SQTIHQWPATLVQPVGSPLSLECTVEGTSNPNLYWYRQAAGRGLQLLFYSVGIGQISSEVPQNLSASRPQDRQFILSSKKLLLSDSGFYLCAWSSGGTNTIYFGEGSWLTVV.

The rearrangement uses TRBV12-3 or TRBV12-4 and TRBJ2-3; D not certain. V was cut by 3 bases and J by 7 bases, with 11 bases left in between. The length of the CDR3 is 13 residues. CDR3 DNA sequence: TGTGCCAGCAGTTTGCAGGACGCCTATACGCAGTATTTT. This codes for CASSLQDAYTQYF.

The chain employs TRBV10-1 and TRBJ2-7; maybe TRBD1 (5 bases). V lost 9 bases and J 2 bases, leaving 17 bases between the germline ends. CDR1 is WNHNN, CDR2 SYGVQD, per germline (reference sequence). This CDR3 is 14 amino acids long. The CDR3 DNA is TGCGCCAGGAGTCGAGATGTGGACACCTACGAGCAGTACGTC. The encoded protein is CARSRDVDTYEQYV.

The V call is TRBV12-3 or TRBV12-4, the J call TRBJ2-1, with D uncertain. V shed 5 bases and J shed 4 bases, with 6 bases lying between them. The CDR3 is made up of 12 amino acids. The CDR3 DNA reads as TGTGCCAGCAGTGTCTCATACAATGAGCAGTTCTTC. It encodes CASSVSYNEQFF.

The chain has TRBV9 and TRBJ2-6; D is perhaps TRBD1 (5 bases). This CDR3 spans 14 amino acids. Germline V gives CDR1 SGDLS, CDR2 YYNGEE. V gave up 6 bases and J gave up 2 bases, with 9 bases separating them. The CDR3 reads CASNPGPGANVLTF. CDR3 DNA: TGTGCCAGCAACCCAGGGCCTGGGGCCAACGTCCTGACTTTC.

This chain joins TRBV9 and TRBJ1-1, with D unclear. CDR1 is SGDLS and CDR2 is YYNGEE in the germline V gene. V gave up 1 base and J gave up 2 bases, with 9 bases separating them. The CDR3 has 14 amino acids. Here the CDR3 reads CASSVLSGNTEAFF. The CDR3 bases are TGTGCCAGCAGCGTACTGTCGGGAAACACTGAAGCTTTCTTT.

The genes are TRBV10-3 and TRBJ1-1; 10 bases are a match to TRBD1. With V trimmed by 6 bases and J by 1 base, 8 bases remained unmatched. The V gene's germline CDR1 is ENHRY and CDR2 SYGVKD. The CDR3 extends over 16 amino acids. CDR3 nucleotides: TGTGCCATCAGCAATCGACAGGGGGCGGGGAACACTGAAGCTTTCTTT. Translating it yields CAISNRQGAGNTEAFF.

The chain carries TRBV7-6 and TRBJ1-1; D unclear. The CDR3 has 16 residues. The V end lost 5 bases, the J end lost 1 base, and 17 bases lay between the germline ends. CDR1 is SGHVS, CDR2 FNYEAQ, per germline. The CDR3 DNA sequence: TGTGCCAGCAGCCTCCTCGCGGCTAGCCCGAACACTGAAGCTTTCTTT. This translates into CASSLLAASPNTEAFF. Looking up the rest from reference TRBV7-6 and TRBJ1-1 gives the full variable domain: GAGVSQSPRYKVTKRGQDVALRCDPISGHVSLYWYRQALGQGPEFLTYFNYEAQQDKSGLPNDRFSAERPEGSISTLTIQRTEQRDSAMYRCASSLLAASPNTEAFFGQGTRLTVV.

This chain joins TRBV7-9 and TRBJ2-3; 10 bases map to TRBD2. The CDR3 loop spans 17 amino acids. Germline lookup yields CDR1 SEHNR and CDR2 FQNEAQ (reference sequence). Trimming removed 5 bases from V and 2 bases from J; junction bases left unmatched: 10. The CDR3 here is CASSPRLAGEDTDTQYF. The DNA of the CDR3 is TGTGCCAGCAGCCCACGACTAGCGGGTGAGGACACAGATACGCAGTATTTT.

V is TRBV11-2 and J is TRBJ2-3; 12 bases match TRBD2. Unmatched junction bases numbered 10, after V lost 2 bases and J lost 4 bases. The CDR3 runs to 18 residues. CDR1 and CDR2 from the germline V gene are SGHAT and FQNNGV. CDR3 in amino acids: CASSLKASSGRAPDTQYF. The DNA of the CDR3 is TGTGCCAGCAGCTTAAAGGCGTCTAGCGGGAGGGCCCCAGATACGCAGTATTTT.

The V call is TRBV10-2, the J call TRBJ1-1, with D unclear. The V and J ends lost 7 bases and 0 bases respectively, with 3 bases between them. Germline CDR1 and CDR2: WSHSY and SAAADI. The CDR3 contains 11 residues. CDR3 sequence (DNA): TGCGCCAGCACCGTGAACACTGAAGCTTTCTTT. Translated, it gives CASTVNTEAFF.

The chain employs TRBV5-4 and TRBJ2-7, with 8 bases aligning to TRBD1. The CDR3 contains 14 residues. V was pared by 3 bases and J by 2 bases, with 4 bases of the junction left unmatched. The germline V gene encodes CDR1 SGHNT and CDR2 YYREEE (reference sequence). The CDR3 spells CASSSGQGPYEQYV. The CDR3 DNA is TGTGCCAGCAGCTCCGGACAGGGTCCCTACGAGCAGTACGTC.

The rearrangement uses TRBV12-5 and TRBJ2-1, with D possibly TRBD1 on 5 matching bases. Germline V gene lookup returns CDR1 LGHNT and CDR2 FRNRAP. V lost 5 bases and J 9 bases, leaving 8 bases between the germline ends. The CDR3 has 11 residues. CDR3 sequence (DNA): TGTGCTAGTGGTATAAGGGGTGAGCAGTTCTTC. Its protein product is CASGIRGEQFF.

This chain connects TRBV6-5 to TRBJ2-2; D unclear. The V gene lost 0 bases and the J gene lost 4 bases, with 12 bases spanning the gap. CDR3 length: 16 residues. Germline loops: CDR1 MNHEY, CDR2 SVGAGI. CDR3 DNA sequence: TGTGCCAGCAGTTACTCGGAGAGACTGGGCACCGGGGAGCTGTTTTTT. Its translation is CASSYSERLGTGELFF.

V usage is TRBV3-1 (or the pseudogene TRBV3-2) and J usage is TRBJ2-2; D is ambiguous. The CDR3 contains 17 residues. Deletions cut 2 bases from V and 1 base from J, with 14 bases between. Germline V gene data show CDR1 as LGHDT and CDR2 as YNNKEL (reference sequence). CDR3 loop: CASSQITQLQNTGELFF. CDR3 sequence (DNA): TGTGCCAGCAGCCAAATTACCCAGCTGCAGAACACCGGGGAGCTGTTTTTT.